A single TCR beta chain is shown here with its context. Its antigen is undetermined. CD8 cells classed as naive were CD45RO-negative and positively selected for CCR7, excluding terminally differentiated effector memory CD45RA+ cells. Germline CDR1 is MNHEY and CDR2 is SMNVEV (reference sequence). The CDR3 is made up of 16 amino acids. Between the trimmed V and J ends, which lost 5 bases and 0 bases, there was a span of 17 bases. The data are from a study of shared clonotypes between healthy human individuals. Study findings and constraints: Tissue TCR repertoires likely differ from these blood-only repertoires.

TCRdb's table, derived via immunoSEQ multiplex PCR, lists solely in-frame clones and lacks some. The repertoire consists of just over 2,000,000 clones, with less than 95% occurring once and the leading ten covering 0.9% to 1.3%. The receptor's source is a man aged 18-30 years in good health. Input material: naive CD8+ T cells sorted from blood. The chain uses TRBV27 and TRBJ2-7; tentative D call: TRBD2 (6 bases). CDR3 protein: CASSPSVGPVSYEQYF. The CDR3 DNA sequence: TGTGCCAGCAGTCCTAGCGTGGGCCCCGTCTCCTACGAGCAGTACTTC.